This T cell receptor (beta chain) was obtained from a study of shared clonotypes between healthy human individuals. As for the study in general: Researchers assigned three CD4 naive, three CD4 memory, two CD8 naive and one CD8 memory plate to each donor. General study findings and limits: Only a few donors were included, so the genetic and exposure-history diversity represented was limited. Measured sharing among donors was expected to vary with sequencing depth. Blood alone was sampled, and tissue repertoires likely differ.

The germline V gene encodes CDR1 SGHVS and CDR2 FQNEAQ. Trimming cost V 5 bases and J 3 bases, with 16 bases left between them. There are 15 residues in the CDR3. Only in-frame clones appear in the TCRdb table, and some are missing; sequencing was by immunoSEQ multiplex PCR. Altogether about 730,000 clones are present, over 55% being singletons, with the ten largest covering more than 1.5%. Points on this clone: Its target is not known.

Input material: memory CD4+ T cells sorted from blood. Subset here: CD45RA-negative fraction. The sequence derives from a woman aged 25 to 39 in good health. The chain is built from TRBV7-8 and TRBJ2-5; D is unclear. The CDR3 bases are TGTGCCAGCAGCCCCTTGGGATACCTAAAAGAGACCCAGTACTTC. It specifies CASSPLGYLKETQYF.